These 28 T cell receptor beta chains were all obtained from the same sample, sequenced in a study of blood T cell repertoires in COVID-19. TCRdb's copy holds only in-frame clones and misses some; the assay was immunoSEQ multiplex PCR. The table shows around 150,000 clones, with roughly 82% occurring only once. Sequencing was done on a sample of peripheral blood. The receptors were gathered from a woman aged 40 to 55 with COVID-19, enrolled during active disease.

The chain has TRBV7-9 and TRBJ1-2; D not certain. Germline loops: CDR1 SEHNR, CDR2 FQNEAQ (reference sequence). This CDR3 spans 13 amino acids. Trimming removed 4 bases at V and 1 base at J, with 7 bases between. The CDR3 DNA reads TGTGCCAGCAGCTCGACTAATAACTATGGCTACACCTTC. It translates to CASSSTNNYGYTF.

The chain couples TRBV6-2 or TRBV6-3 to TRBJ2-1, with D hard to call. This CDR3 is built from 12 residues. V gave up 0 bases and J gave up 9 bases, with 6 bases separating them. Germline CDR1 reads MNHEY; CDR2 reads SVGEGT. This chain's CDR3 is CASSYSRGEQFF. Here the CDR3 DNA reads TGTGCCAGCAGTTACTCGCGAGGTGAGCAGTTCTTC.

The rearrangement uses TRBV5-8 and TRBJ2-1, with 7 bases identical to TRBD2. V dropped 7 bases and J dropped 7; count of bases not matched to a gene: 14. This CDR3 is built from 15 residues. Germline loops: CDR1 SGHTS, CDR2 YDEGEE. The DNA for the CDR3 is TGTGCCAGCCGCAATAGCGGGTTTTGGGGGAATGAGCAGTTCTTC. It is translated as CASRNSGFWGNEQFF. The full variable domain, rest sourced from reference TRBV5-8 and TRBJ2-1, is EAGVTQSPTHLIKTRGQQATLRCSPISGHTSVYWYQQALGLGLQFLLWYDEGEERNRGNFPPRFSGRQFPNYSSELNVNALELEDSALYLCASRNSGFWGNEQFFGPGTRLTVL.

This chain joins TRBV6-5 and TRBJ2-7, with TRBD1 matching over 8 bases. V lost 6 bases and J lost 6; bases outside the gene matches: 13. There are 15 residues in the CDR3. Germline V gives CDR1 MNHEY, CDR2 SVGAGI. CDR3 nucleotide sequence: TGTGCCAGCAGGGACAGCTCCGGACAGGGAGGCGAGCAGTACTTC. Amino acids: CASRDSSGQGGEQYF.

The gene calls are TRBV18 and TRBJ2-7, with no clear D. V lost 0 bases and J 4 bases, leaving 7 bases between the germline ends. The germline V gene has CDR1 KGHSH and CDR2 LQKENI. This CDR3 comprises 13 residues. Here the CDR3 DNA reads TGTGCCAGCTCACCACCGGGCAATTACGAGCAGTACGTC. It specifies CASSPPGNYEQYV.

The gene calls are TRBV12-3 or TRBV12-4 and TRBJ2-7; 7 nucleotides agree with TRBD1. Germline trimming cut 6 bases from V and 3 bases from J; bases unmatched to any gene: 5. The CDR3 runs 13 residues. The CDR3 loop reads CASRRGQNYEQYF. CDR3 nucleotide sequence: TGTGCCAGCAGACGGGGACAGAACTACGAGCAGTACTTC.

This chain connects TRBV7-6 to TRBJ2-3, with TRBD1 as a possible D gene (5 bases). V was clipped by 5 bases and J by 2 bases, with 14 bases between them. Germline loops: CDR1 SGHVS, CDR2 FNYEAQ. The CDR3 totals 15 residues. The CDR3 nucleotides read TGTGCCAGCAGCGGCGGCGTCAGGGCCACAGATACGCAGTATTTT. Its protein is CASSGGVRATDTQYF.

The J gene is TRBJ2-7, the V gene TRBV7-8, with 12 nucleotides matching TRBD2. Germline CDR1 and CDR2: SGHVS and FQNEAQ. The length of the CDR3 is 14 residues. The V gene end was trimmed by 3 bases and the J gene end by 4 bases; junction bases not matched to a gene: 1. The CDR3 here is CASSFLAGGYEQYF. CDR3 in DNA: TGTGCCAGCAGCTTTCTAGCGGGAGGGTACGAGCAGTACTTC.

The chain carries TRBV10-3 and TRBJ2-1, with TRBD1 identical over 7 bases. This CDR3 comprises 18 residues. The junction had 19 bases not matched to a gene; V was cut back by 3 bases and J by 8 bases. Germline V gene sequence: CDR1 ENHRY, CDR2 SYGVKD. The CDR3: CAISEHRDTRQGKDEQFF. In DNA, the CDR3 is TGTGCCATCAGTGAACACCGAGACACCAGACAGGGTAAGGATGAGCAGTTCTTC.

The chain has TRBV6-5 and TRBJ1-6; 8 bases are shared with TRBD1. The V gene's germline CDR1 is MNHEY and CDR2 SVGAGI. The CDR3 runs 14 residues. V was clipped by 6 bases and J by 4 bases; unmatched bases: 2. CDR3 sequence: CASRGTGYNSPLHF. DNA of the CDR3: TGTGCCAGCAGAGGGACAGGTTATAATTCACCCCTCCACTTT.

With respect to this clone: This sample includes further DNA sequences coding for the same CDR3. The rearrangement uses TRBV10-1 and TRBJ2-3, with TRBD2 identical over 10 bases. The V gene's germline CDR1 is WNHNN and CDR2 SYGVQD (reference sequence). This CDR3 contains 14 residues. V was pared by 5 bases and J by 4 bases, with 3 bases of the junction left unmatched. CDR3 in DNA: TGCGCCAGCAGTCTAGCGGGAGTGGCAGATACGCAGTATTTT. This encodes CASSLAGVADTQYF.

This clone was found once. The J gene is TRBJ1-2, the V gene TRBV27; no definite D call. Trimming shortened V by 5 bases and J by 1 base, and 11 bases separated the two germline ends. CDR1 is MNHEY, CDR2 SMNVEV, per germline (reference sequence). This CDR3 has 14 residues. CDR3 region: CASSPWAGNYGYTF. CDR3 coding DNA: TGTGCCAGCAGTCCGTGGGCCGGTAACTATGGCTACACCTTC.

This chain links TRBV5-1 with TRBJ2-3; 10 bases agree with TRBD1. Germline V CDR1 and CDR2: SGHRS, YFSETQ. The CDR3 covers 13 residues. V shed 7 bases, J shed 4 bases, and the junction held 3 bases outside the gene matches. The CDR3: CASEGQGADTQYF. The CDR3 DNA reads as TGCGCCAGCGAAGGACAGGGGGCAGATACGCAGTATTTT.

CDR3 DNA sequence: TGTGCCAGCAGCCACCCGGGACAGGGGAACACTGAAGCTTTCTTT. It yields the protein CASSHPGQGNTEAFF. This chain links TRBV3-1 (or the pseudogene TRBV3-2) with TRBJ1-1; the match to TRBD1 covers 9 bases. The ends lost 3 bases at V and 1 base at J; junction bases unmatched: 3. The CDR3 totals 15 residues. Germline V lookup: CDR1 LGHDT, CDR2 YNNKEL (reference sequence).

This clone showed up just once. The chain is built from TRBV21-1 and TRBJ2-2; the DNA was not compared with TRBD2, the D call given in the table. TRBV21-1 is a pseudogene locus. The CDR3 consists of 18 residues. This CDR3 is CASSKGKRGGLSTGELFF. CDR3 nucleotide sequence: TGTGCCAGCAGCAAAGGAAAGCGGGGGGGCCTGAGCACCGGGGAGCTGTTTTTT.

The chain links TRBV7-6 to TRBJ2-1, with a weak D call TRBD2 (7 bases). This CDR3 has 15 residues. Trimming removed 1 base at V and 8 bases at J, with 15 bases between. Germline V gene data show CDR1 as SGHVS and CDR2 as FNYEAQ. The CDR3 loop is CASSLVTGGGDEQFF. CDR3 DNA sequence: TGTGCCAGCAGCTTAGTGACGGGGGGCGGGGATGAGCAGTTCTTC. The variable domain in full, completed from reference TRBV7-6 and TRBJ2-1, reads GAGVSQSPRYKVTKRGQDVALRCDPISGHVSLYWYRQALGQGPEFLTYFNYEAQQDKSGLPNDRFSAERPEGSISTLTIQRTEQRDSAMYRCASSLVTGGGDEQFFGPGTRLTVL.

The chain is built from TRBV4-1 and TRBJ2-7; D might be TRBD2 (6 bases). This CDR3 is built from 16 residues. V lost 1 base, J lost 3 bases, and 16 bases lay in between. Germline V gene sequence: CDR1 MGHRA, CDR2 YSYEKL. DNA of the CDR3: TGCGCCAGCAGCCAAGCTGGGGCGGGGCAGGGCTACGAGCAGTACGTC. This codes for CASSQAGAGQGYEQYV.

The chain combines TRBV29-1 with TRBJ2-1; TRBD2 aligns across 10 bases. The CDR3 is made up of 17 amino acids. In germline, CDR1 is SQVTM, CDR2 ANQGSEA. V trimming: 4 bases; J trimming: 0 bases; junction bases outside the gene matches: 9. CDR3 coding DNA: TGCAGCGTTGCCGGACTAGCGGAGCCCAGCTCCTACAATGAGCAGTTCTTC. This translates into CSVAGLAEPSSYNEQFF.

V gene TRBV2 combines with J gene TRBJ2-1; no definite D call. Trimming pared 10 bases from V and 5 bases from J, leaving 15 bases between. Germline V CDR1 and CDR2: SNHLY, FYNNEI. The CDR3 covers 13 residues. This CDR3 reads CATKRDNNNEQFF. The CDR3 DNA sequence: TGTGCCACCAAGCGCGATAACAACAATGAGCAGTTCTTC.

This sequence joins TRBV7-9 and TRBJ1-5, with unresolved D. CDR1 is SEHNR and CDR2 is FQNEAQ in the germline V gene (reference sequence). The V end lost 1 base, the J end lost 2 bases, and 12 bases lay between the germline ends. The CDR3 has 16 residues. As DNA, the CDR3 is TGTGCCAGCAGCTTAGTTTCTGAAGGAGGCAATCAGCCCCAGCATTTT. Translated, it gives CASSLVSEGGNQPQHF. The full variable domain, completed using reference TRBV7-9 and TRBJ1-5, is DTGVSQNPRHKITKRGQNVTFRCDPISEHNRLYWYRQTLGQGPEFLTYFQNEAQLEKSRLLSDRFSAERPKGSFSTLEIQRTEQGDSAMYLCASSLVSEGGNQPQHFGDGTRLSIL.

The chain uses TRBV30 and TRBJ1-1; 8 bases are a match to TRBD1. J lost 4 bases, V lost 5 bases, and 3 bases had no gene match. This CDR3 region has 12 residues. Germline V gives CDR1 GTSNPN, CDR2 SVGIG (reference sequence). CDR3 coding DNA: TGTGCCTGGTCCGGGACAGGCACTGAAGCTTTCTTT. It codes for CAWSGTGTEAFF. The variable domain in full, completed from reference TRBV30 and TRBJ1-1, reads SQTIHQWPATLVQPVGSPLSLECTVEGTSNPNLYWYRQAAGRGLQLLFYSVGIGQISSEVPQNLSASRPQDRQFILSSKKLLLSDSGFYLCAWSGTGTEAFFGQGTRLTVV.

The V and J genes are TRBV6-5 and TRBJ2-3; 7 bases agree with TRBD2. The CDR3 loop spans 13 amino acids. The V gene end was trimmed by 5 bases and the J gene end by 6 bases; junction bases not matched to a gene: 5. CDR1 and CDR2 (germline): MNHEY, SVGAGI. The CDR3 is CASSPLGGDTQYF. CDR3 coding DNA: TGTGCCAGCAGTCCCTTGGGGGGGGATACGCAGTATTTT.

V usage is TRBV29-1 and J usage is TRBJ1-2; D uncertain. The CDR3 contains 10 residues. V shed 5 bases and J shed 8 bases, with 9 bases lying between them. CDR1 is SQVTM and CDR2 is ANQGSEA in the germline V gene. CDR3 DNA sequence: TGCAGCGTTCTATGGGAGGGCTACACCTTC. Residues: CSVLWEGYTF.

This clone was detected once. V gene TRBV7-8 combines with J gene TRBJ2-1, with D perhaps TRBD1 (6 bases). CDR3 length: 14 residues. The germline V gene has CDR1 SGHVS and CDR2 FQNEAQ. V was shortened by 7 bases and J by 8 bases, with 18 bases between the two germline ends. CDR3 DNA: TGTGCCAGCACCCGGTCGGGACATTGGGATGAGCAGTTCTTC. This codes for CASTRSGHWDEQFF.

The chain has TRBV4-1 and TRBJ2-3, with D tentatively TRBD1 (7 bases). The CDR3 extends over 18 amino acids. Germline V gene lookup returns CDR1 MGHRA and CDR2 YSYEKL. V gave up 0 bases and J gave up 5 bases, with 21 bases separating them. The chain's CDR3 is CASSQDLVQGGRRDTQYF. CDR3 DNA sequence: TGCGCCAGCAGCCAAGATTTAGTCCAGGGGGGCCGTAGAGATACGCAGTATTTT.

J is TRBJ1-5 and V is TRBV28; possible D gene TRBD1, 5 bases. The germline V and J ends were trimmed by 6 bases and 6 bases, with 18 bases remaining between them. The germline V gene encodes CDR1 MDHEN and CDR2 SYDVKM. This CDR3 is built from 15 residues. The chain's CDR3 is CASRPNDGASQPQHF. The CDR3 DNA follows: TGTGCCAGCAGACCCAATGATGGGGCCTCTCAGCCCCAGCATTTT.

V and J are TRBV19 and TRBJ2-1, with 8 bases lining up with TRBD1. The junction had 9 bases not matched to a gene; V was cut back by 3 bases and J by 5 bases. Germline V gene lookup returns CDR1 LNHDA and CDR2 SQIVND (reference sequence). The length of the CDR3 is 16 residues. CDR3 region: CASSMPRTGSHNEQFF. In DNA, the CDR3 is TGTGCCAGTAGTATGCCCAGGACAGGGTCCCACAATGAGCAGTTCTTC.

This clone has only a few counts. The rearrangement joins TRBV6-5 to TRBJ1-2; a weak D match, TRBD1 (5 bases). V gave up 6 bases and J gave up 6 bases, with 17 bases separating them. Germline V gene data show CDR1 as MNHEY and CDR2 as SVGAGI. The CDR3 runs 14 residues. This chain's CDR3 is CASRHRGGDDGYTF. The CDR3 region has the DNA TGTGCCAGCAGACACCGCGGGGGGGACGATGGCTACACCTTC.